Listed below are T cell receptor beta chains from one sample, sequenced in a study of spatial heterogeneity in lung cancer. TCRdb re-called the 5' RACE reads through MiXCR, storing one row per CDR3 protein. The data show around 9,800 distinct CDR3 sequences, about 5.7% seen once. The sample was PBMCs, taken at surgery. Receptor source: a male donor with early-stage non-small cell lung cancer. Both conserved end residues are part of each CDR3. Each record gives: J gene, V gene, clone size, CDR3 protein. Clone size is not always given. Where it is, it says once, few, many or a class for expanded clones.

j_call: TRBJ1-2
v_call: TRBV20-1
clone_size: many
cdr3_aa: CSAPGQGFFGYTF

j_call: TRBJ1-2
v_call: TRBV5-1
clone_size: many
cdr3_aa: CASSSLQGAYGYTF

j_call: TRBJ2-7
v_call: TRBV6-1
clone_size: many
cdr3_aa: CATWGWDREYEQYF

j_call: TRBJ2-7
v_call: TRBV6-5
clone_size: once
cdr3_aa: CASSSDYRAYEQYF

j_call: TRBJ2-7
v_call: TRBV11-2
clone_size: many
cdr3_aa: CASSLAGQAIGF

j_call: TRBJ2-6
v_call: TRBV5-1
clone_size: many
cdr3_aa: CASSLRTGGTGANVLTF

j_call: TRBJ1-5
v_call: TRBV19
clone_size: many
cdr3_aa: CASNQGRNQPQHF

j_call: TRBJ2-1
v_call: TRBV28
clone_size: medium-sized
cdr3_aa: CASRSGLMHNEQFF

j_call: TRBJ1-5
v_call: TRBV6-2/TRBV6-3
clone_size: NA
cdr3_aa: CASSYRRGPQHF

j_call: TRBJ1-5
v_call: TRBV5-8
clone_size: medium-sized
cdr3_aa: CASSLRGGNQPQHF

j_call: TRBJ2-2
v_call: TRBV5-1
clone_size: medium-sized
cdr3_aa: CASSGGRNTGELFF

j_call: TRBJ1-1
v_call: TRBV5-1
clone_size: NA
cdr3_aa: CASSRTWNTEAFF

j_call: TRBJ2-1
v_call: TRBV7-2
clone_size: many
cdr3_aa: CASSFGGGYEQFF

j_call: TRBJ2-3
v_call: TRBV7-9
clone_size: many
cdr3_aa: CASSLRTDTQYF

j_call: TRBJ2-3
v_call: TRBV4-1
clone_size: medium-sized
cdr3_aa: CASSQGISDTDTQYF

j_call: TRBJ2-1
v_call: TRBV10-3
clone_size: many
cdr3_aa: CAISRPRGDNEQFF

j_call: TRBJ2-7
v_call: TRBV11-2
clone_size: many
cdr3_aa: CASSLAGGPTYEQYF

j_call: TRBJ2-5
v_call: TRBV11-3
clone_size: NA
cdr3_aa: CASSLDGIGTQYF

j_call: TRBJ2-7
v_call: TRBV20-1
clone_size: few
cdr3_aa: CSARDLLGTASSYEQYF

j_call: TRBJ2-7
v_call: TRBV6-1
clone_size: NA
cdr3_aa: CASRARSESYEQYF

j_call: TRBJ2-7
v_call: TRBV5-1
clone_size: many
cdr3_aa: CASSLAGTSGNHEQYF

j_call: TRBJ2-1
v_call: TRBV7-2
clone_size: many
cdr3_aa: CASKAGGSYNEQFF

j_call: TRBJ2-3
v_call: TRBV5-1
clone_size: many
cdr3_aa: CASSLVEGGSTDTQYF

j_call: TRBJ2-3
v_call: TRBV4-2
clone_size: many
cdr3_aa: CASSQAAGGLSTDTQYF

j_call: TRBJ2-3
v_call: TRBV11-2
clone_size: many
cdr3_aa: CASSLLDDSRTDTQYF

j_call: TRBJ1-2
v_call: TRBV29-1
clone_size: many
cdr3_aa: CSVATGANYGYTF

j_call: TRBJ2-3
v_call: TRBV27
clone_size: NA
cdr3_aa: CASRQRTSGGRSTDTQYF

j_call: TRBJ2-1
v_call: TRBV24-1
clone_size: many
cdr3_aa: CATSTGSSSYNEQFF

j_call: TRBJ2-5
v_call: TRBV12-3/TRBV12-4
clone_size: few
cdr3_aa: CASSFEASGRETQYF

j_call: TRBJ2-3
v_call: TRBV7-9
clone_size: few
cdr3_aa: CASSSQLGGFTDTQYF

j_call: TRBJ1-3
v_call: TRBV7-2
clone_size: many
cdr3_aa: CASSLVQTGNTIYF